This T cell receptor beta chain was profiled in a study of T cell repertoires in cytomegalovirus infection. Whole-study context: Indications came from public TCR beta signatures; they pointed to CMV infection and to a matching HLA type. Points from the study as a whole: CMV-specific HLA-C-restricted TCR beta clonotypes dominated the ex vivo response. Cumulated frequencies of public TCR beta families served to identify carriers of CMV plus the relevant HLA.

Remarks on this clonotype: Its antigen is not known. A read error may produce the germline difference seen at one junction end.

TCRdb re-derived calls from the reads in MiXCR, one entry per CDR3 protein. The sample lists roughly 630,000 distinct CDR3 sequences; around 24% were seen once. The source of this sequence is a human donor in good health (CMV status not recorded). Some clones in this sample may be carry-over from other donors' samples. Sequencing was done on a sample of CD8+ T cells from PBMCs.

CDR3 region: CVSRREGQGAWETQYF. CDR3 nucleotide sequence: TGTGTCAGCAGAAGAGAGGGACAGGGGGCTTGGGAGACCCAGTACTTC. The V gene is TRBV7-8, the J gene TRBJ2-5, with 12 bases that match TRBD1. The CDR3 spans 16 residues. Germline CDR1 and CDR2: SGHVS and FQNEAQ.